Listed below are T cell receptor beta chains from one sample, sequenced in a study of T cell responses to AZD1222 COVID-19 vaccine. The method was immunoSEQ multiplex PCR; TCRdb's version includes in-frame clones alone and lacks a portion of them. The sample holds more than 90,000 clones, around 87% seen once. This specimen was peripheral blood, taken 28 days after the second AZD1222 dose. These receptors were taken from an adult who received the AZD1222 COVID-19 vaccine. CDR3s include the opening cysteine and the closing phenylalanine or tryptophan. D genes are given only for firm matches. Clone size is not always given. Where it is, it says once, few, many or a class for expanded clones.

clone_size	v_call	j_call	d_call	cdr3_length	cdr3_aa	cdr3_nt
NA	TRBV6-5	TRBJ2-7	NA	12	CASSYQGGEQYF	TGTGCCAGCAGTTACCAGGGGGGCGAGCAGTACTTC
NA	TRBV5-1	TRBJ2-7	NA	13	CASSLGTGGEQYF	TGCGCCAGCAGCTTGGGCACAGGCGGCGAGCAGTACTTC
NA	TRBV30	TRBJ2-2	NA	14	CAWMKGAGTGELFF	TGTGCCTGGATGAAGGGTGCGGGCACCGGGGAGCTGTTTTTT
NA	TRBV27	TRBJ2-7	NA	14	CASSLTLGAHEQYF	TGTGCCAGCAGTTTAACTTTGGGGGCCCACGAGCAGTACTTC
NA	TRBV6-6	TRBJ1-5	TRBD1	16	CASTAISTGYNQPQHF	TGTGCCAGCACCGCCATCTCGACAGGGTACAATCAGCCCCAGCATTTT
NA	TRBV27	TRBJ2-3	TRBD2	15	CASSLEAGGSDTQYF	TGTGCCAGCAGTTTAGAAGCGGGAGGGTCAGATACGCAGTATTTT
few	TRBV5-5	TRBJ1-5	NA	16	CASSLGAGDGWSPQHF	TGTGCCAGCAGCTTGGGGGCCGGGGACGGATGGTCGCCCCAGCATTTT
NA	TRBV10-3	TRBJ1-6	NA	13	CAISESWNSPLHF	TGTGCCATCAGTGAGTCCTGGAATTCACCCCTCCACTTT
NA	TRBV5-1	TRBJ1-3	TRBD1	15	CASSVDRGAGNTIYF	TGCGCCAGCAGCGTAGACAGGGGAGCTGGAAACACCATATATTTT
NA	TRBV11-2	TRBJ1-2	NA	12	CASSSLVPGYTF	TGTGCCAGCAGCTCCCTGGTTCCCGGCTACACCTTC
NA	TRBV6-5	TRBJ1-1	NA	14	CASSYMAMNTEAFF	TGTGCCAGCAGTTACATGGCGATGAACACTGAAGCTTTCTTT
few	TRBV21-1	TRBJ2-1	NA	17	CASSIRDRQDTYNEQFF	TGTGCCAGCAGCATCCGGGACAGGCAGGATACCTACAATGAGCAGTTCTTC
NA	TRBV3-1/TRBV3-2	TRBJ2-1	NA	14	CASSPDSSYNEQFF	TGTGCCAGCAGCCCAGACAGCTCCTACAATGAGCAGTTCTTC
NA	TRBV7-2	TRBJ2-5	NA	14	CASSLGQGTPLTHF	TGTGCCAGCAGCTTAGGACAAGGCACACCTCTTACCCACTTC
NA	TRBV19	TRBJ2-7	TRBD1	13	CASSGTGLYEQYF	TGTGCCAGTAGTGGGACAGGGCTCTACGAGCAGTACTTC
NA	TRBV10-3	TRBJ2-1	TRBD2	15	CAISVAGGPYNEQFF	TGTGCCATCAGTGTAGCGGGGGGCCCCTACAATGAGCAGTTCTTC
NA	TRBV6-5	TRBJ1-1	NA	13	CASSYSANTEAFF	TGTGCCAGCAGTTACTCGGCGAACACTGAAGCTTTCTTT
NA	TRBV29-1	TRBJ2-7	NA	12	CSVEDNSYEQYF	TGCAGCGTTGAAGACAACTCCTACGAGCAGTACTTC
NA	TRBV5-4	TRBJ1-6	NA	14	CASSSGAGDSPLHF	TGTGCCAGCAGCTCCGGAGCTGGGGATTCACCCCTCCACTTT
NA	TRBV6-1	TRBJ2-1	NA	15	CASSETRTGLLEQFF	TGTGCCAGCAGTGAAACGAGGACAGGACTACTTGAGCAGTTCTTC